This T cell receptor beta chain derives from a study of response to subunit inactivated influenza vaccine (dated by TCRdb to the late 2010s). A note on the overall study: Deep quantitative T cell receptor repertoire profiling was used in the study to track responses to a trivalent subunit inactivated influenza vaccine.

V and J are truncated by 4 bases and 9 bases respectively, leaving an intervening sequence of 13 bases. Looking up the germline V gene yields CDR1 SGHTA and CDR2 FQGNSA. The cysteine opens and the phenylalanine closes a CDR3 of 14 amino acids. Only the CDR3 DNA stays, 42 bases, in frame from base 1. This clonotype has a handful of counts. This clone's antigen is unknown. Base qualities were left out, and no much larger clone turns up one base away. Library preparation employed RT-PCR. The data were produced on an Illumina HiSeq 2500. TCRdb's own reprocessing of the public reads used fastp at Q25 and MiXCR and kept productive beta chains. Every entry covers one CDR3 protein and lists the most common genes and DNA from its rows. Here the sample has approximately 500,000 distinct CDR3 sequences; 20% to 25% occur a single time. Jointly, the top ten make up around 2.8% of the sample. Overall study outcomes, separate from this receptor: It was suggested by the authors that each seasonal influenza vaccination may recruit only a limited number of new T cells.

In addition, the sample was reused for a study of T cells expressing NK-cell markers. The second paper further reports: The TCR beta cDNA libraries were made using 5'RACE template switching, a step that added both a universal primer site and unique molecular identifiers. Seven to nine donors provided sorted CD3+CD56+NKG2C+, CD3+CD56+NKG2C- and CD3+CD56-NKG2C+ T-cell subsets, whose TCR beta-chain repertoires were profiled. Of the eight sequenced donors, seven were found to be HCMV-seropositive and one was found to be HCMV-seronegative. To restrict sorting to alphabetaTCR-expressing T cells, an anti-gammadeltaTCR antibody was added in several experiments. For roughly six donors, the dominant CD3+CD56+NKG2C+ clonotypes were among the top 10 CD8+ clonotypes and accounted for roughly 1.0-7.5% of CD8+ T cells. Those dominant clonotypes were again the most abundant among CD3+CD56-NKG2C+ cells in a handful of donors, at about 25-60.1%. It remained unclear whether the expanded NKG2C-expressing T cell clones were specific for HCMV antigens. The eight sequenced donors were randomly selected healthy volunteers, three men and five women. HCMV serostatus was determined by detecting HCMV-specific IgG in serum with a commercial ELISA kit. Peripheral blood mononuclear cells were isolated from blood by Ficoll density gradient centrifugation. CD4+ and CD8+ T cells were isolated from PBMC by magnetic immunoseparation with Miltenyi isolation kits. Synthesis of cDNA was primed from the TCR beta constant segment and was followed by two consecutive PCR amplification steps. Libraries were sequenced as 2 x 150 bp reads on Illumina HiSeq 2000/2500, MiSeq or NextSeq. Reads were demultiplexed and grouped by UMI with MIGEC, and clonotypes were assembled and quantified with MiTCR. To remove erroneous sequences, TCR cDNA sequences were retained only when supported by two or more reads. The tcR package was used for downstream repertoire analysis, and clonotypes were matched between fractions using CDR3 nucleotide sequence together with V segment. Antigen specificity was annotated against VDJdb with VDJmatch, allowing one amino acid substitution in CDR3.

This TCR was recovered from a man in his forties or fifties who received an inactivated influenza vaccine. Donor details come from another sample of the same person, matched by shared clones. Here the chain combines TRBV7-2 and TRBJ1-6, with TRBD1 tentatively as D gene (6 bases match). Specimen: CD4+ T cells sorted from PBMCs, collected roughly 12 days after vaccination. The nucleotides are TGTGCCAGCAGCTACGGACAGCTTGGTTCACCCCTCCACTTT. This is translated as CASSYGQLGSPLHF.